Following are 32 T cell receptor beta chains from one sample sequenced in a study of glioma-infiltrating T cells after dendritic cell vaccination. Clones were read by immunoSEQ multiplex PCR, and TCRdb kept only the in-frame ones, dropping some. The data contain tens of thousands of clones, 70% to 90% of them seen just once; the ten biggest clones take up under 3%. Sequencing used blood, obtained before dendritic cell vaccination. The receptor source for this set is a human donor with glioblastoma.

As concerns this clone: Without the conserved terminal phenylalanine or tryptophan, this CDR3 likely stems from a read error. The rearrangement uses TRBV28 and TRBJ1-2; maybe TRBD1 (6 bases). V lost 5 bases, J lost 8 bases, and 12 bases lay in between. The CDR3 has 12 amino acids. Germline CDR1 MDHEN, CDR2 SYDVKM. The CDR3 here is CASSQTGTGYTS. The CDR3 coding sequence is TGTGCCAGCAGTCAGACAGGAACCGGCTACACCTCC.

The chain employs TRBV19 and TRBJ2-1; the match to TRBD2 covers 10 bases. V lost 6 bases and J lost 8; bases outside the gene matches: 10. The CDR3 has 15 amino acids. Germline values: CDR1 LNHDA, CDR2 SQIVND (reference sequence). CDR3 protein: CASRTGGLAGDEQFF. The CDR3 nucleotides are TGTGCCAGTAGGACGGGTGGGCTAGCGGGGGATGAGCAGTTCTTC. The variable domain in full, completed from reference TRBV19 and TRBJ2-1, reads DGGITQSPKYLFRKEGQNVTLSCEQNLNHDAMYWYRQDPGQGLRLIYYSQIVNDFQKGDIAEGYSVSREKKESFPLTVTSAQKNPTAFYLCASRTGGLAGDEQFFGPGTRLTVL.

CDR3 protein: CASSIVRDWDQETQYF. The CDR3 region has the DNA TGTGCCAGTAGTATCGTTCGGGACTGGGACCAAGAGACCCAGTACTTC. This chain connects TRBV19 to TRBJ2-5, with TRBD2 as a possible D gene (6 bases). The CDR3 consists of 16 residues. From germline, CDR1 is LNHDA and CDR2 SQIVND (reference sequence). V lost 3 bases and J 0 bases, leaving 14 bases between the germline ends.

The chain employs TRBV2 and TRBJ2-1; 11 bases fit TRBD2. The CDR3 length is 15 residues. V was clipped by 6 bases and J by 4 bases; unmatched bases: 5. Looked up from germline, CDR1 is SNHLY and CDR2 is FYNNEI. The chain's CDR3 is CASRAGTSGYNEQFF. The CDR3 region has the DNA TGTGCCAGCAGGGCCGGGACTAGCGGATACAATGAGCAGTTCTTC.

The J gene is TRBJ2-3, the V gene TRBV6-1; 9 nucleotides line up with TRBD1. The CDR3 length is 16 residues. CDR1 MNHNS and CDR2 SASEGT come from the germline V gene. The trim removed 1 base at V and 6 bases at J, leaving 8 bases unmatched. Here the CDR3 reads CASSEDRTGGIDTQYF. The DNA for the CDR3 is TGTGCCAGCAGTGAAGACCGTACAGGGGGCATCGATACGCAGTATTTT.

The gene calls are TRBV13 and TRBJ2-4; the match to TRBD2 covers 9 bases. The CDR3 is 19 amino acids. Germline V gene lookup returns CDR1 PRHDT and CDR2 FYEKMQ (reference sequence). V was pared by 5 bases and J by 0 bases, with 14 bases of the junction left unmatched. The CDR3 here is CASSAVGLAMAVAKNIQYF. The CDR3 coding sequence is TGTGCCAGCAGCGCGGTCGGACTAGCGATGGCGGTAGCCAAAAACATTCAGTACTTC. Using reference TRBV13 and TRBJ2-4 for the parts outside the CDR3, the full variable domain is AAGVIQSPRHLIKEKRETATLKCYPIPRHDTVYWYQQGPGQDPQFLISFYEKMQSDKGSIPDRFSAQQFSDYHSELNMSSLELGDSALYFCASSAVGLAMAVAKNIQYFGAGTRLSVL.

This chain connects TRBV15 to TRBJ2-4; 8 bases map to TRBD1. Trimming took 5 bases from V and 6 from J; bases not matched to a gene: 9. The germline gives CDR1 LNHNV, CDR2 YYDKDF (reference sequence). The CDR3 totals 15 residues. This CDR3 is CATSLQTGAPNIQYF. The CDR3 DNA reads TGTGCCACCAGCCTACAGACAGGGGCCCCAAACATTCAGTACTTC.

The CDR3 region has the DNA TGTGCCAGCAGCGTAGGAGGGACAGGGGGCCGAGAGCAGTACTTC. As protein: CASSVGGTGGREQYF. The genes are TRBV9 and TRBJ2-7; 12 nucleotides agree with TRBD1. The germline V gene encodes CDR1 SGDLS and CDR2 YYNGEE. J gave up 7 bases and V 0 bases, and 5 bases lay outside the gene matches. The CDR3 consists of 15 residues.

The V gene is TRBV7-9, the J gene TRBJ2-3; TRBD2 agrees at 7 bases. The CDR3 totals 15 residues. Germline CDR1 reads SEHNR; CDR2 reads FQNEAQ (reference sequence). After removal of 1 base from V and 6 bases from J, the junction contained 7 bases not matched to a gene. The CDR3 here is CASSLGTSRADTQYF. The DNA of the CDR3 is TGTGCCAGCAGCTTAGGGACTAGTCGTGCGGATACGCAGTATTTT. Looking up the rest from reference TRBV7-9 and TRBJ2-3 gives the full variable domain: DTGVSQNPRHKITKRGQNVTFRCDPISEHNRLYWYRQTLGQGPEFLTYFQNEAQLEKSRLLSDRFSAERPKGSFSTLEIQRTEQGDSAMYLCASSLGTSRADTQYFGPGTRLTVL.

On this clone: Within the sample, other DNA sequences also encode this same CDR3. This chain connects TRBV5-1 to TRBJ1-2; 9 bases match TRBD1. The germline V gene encodes CDR1 SGHRS and CDR2 YFSETQ. The V segment lost 4 bases and the J segment 6 bases; nucleotides outside the gene matches: 4. This CDR3 has 13 amino acids. CDR3 in amino acids: CASSLGQGDGYTF. CDR3 bases: TGCGCCAGCAGCCTGGGACAGGGCGATGGCTACACCTTC.

This chain uses TRBV5-6 with TRBJ1-2, with D possibly matching TRBD1 (6 bases). The germline gives CDR1 SGHDT, CDR2 YYEEEE. Trimming pared 4 bases from V and 8 bases from J, leaving 21 bases between. CDR3 size: 15 residues. Here the CDR3 DNA reads TGTGCCAGCAGCCCCGGTCACAGGGTCGGGAGGGGCTACACCTTC. It is translated as CASSPGHRVGRGYTF.

The chain couples TRBV4-3 to TRBJ1-2, with a tentative D call TRBD1 (6 bases). This CDR3 region has 15 residues. V lost 3 bases to trimming and J lost 4 bases, with 15 bases between them. CDR1 is LGHNA and CDR2 is YSLEER in the germline V gene. CDR3 DNA sequence: TGCGCCAGCAGCCAGGGAACAGGGACCCCCTATGGCTACACCTTC. Encoded protein: CASSQGTGTPYGYTF.

The rearrangement uses TRBV18 and TRBJ2-3; tentative D call: TRBD1 (6 bases). Germline V CDR1 and CDR2: KGHSH, LQKENI. CDR3 length equals 12 residues. V lost 8 bases, J lost 5 bases, and 11 bases lay in between. The CDR3 region has the DNA TGTGCCAGCGGCCGAGGGGGAGATACGCAGTATTTT. Its protein is CASGRGGDTQYF.

This chain links TRBV15 with TRBJ1-4, with 8 bases lining up with TRBD1. Germline CDR1 reads LNHNV; CDR2 reads YYDKDF (reference sequence). Unmatched junction bases numbered 6, after V lost 5 bases and J lost 1 base. This CDR3 has 16 amino acids. In nucleotides, the CDR3 is TGTGCCACCAGCGGCCCTGGACAGGGAACTAATGAAAAACTGTTTTTT. This translates into CATSGPGQGTNEKLFF.

J is TRBJ1-5 and V is TRBV2; 8 nucleotides align to TRBD1. Germline V gene lookup returns CDR1 SNHLY and CDR2 FYNNEI. V trimming: 6 bases; J trimming: 3 bases; junction bases outside the gene matches: 4. This CDR3 is built from 14 residues. CDR3 region: CASSWTGNNQPQHF. The CDR3 DNA reads TGTGCCAGCAGCTGGACAGGGAACAATCAGCCCCAGCATTTT.

The chain links TRBV5-1 to TRBJ1-2; 7 nucleotides agree with TRBD1. The V segment lost 0 bases and the J segment 7 bases; nucleotides outside the gene matches: 3. Germline CDR1 reads SGHRS; CDR2 reads YFSETQ. CDR3 length: 13 amino acids. The CDR3 DNA reads as TGCGCCAGCAGCTTGGGCCAGGGGGTTGGCTACACCTTC. Translating it yields CASSLGQGVGYTF.

This rearrangement joins TRBV27 to TRBJ2-2, with a possible D match to TRBD1 (5 bases). Per germline, CDR1 MNHEY and CDR2 SMNVEV (reference sequence). Trimming shortened V by 5 bases and J by 5 bases, and 15 bases separated the two germline ends. This CDR3 comprises 15 residues. This CDR3 reads CASSPSFAGTGELFF. The CDR3 DNA is TGTGCCAGCAGTCCATCCTTCGCAGGGACCGGGGAGCTGTTTTTT.

The chain carries TRBV11-2 and TRBJ1-2; D not certain. This CDR3 spans 13 amino acids. The V gene's germline CDR1 is SGHAT and CDR2 FQNNGV. The V and J ends lost 5 bases and 8 bases respectively, with 15 bases between them. This CDR3 reads CASSPSGRLGYTF. In DNA, the CDR3 is TGTGCCAGCAGCCCAAGTGGGAGATTAGGCTACACCTTC.

The chain carries TRBV5-6 and TRBJ1-3; 7 bases match TRBD1. V dropped 1 base and J dropped 6; count of bases not matched to a gene: 10. Germline CDR1 SGHDT, CDR2 YYEEEE. The CDR3 has 16 residues. In nucleotides, the CDR3 is TGTGCCAGCAGCTTGAGAGGCAGGGGGGCTGAAAACACCATATATTTT. Translation gives CASSLRGRGAENTIYF.

The rearrangement uses TRBV2 and TRBJ2-7, with D perhaps TRBD1 (6 bases). Germline V gives CDR1 SNHLY, CDR2 FYNNEI. The ends were cut back, 5 bases at V and 4 bases at J, with 12 bases in the middle. The CDR3 is 13 residues long. This chain's CDR3 is CASSPQTGYEQYF. The CDR3 nucleotides are TGTGCCAGCAGTCCTCAGACAGGATACGAGCAGTACTTC.

The gene calls are TRBV11-2 and TRBJ2-7, with 7 bases aligning to TRBD1. Trimming cost V 6 bases and J 2 bases; bases outside gene matches: 10. The CDR3 sequence is 15 residues long. Germline V gives CDR1 SGHAT, CDR2 FQNNGV. CDR3 sequence: CASRTTTGPPYEQYF. The CDR3 DNA sequence: TGTGCCAGCAGAACGACGACAGGGCCCCCCTACGAGCAGTACTTC.

This rearrangement joins TRBV11-3 to TRBJ2-7; no firm D call. This CDR3 is built from 12 residues. V lost 0 bases and J lost 3, with 3 bases in between. Germline V gene lookup returns CDR1 SGHNT and CDR2 YENEEA. CDR3 bases: TGTGCCAGCAGCTTAGACGGCTACGAGCAGTACTTC. Translated, it gives CASSLDGYEQYF.

The chain uses TRBV18 and TRBJ2-7; 7 bases map to TRBD1. J lost 0 bases, V lost 4 bases, and 6 bases had no gene match. This CDR3 is 15 amino acids long. Germline assignment: CDR1 KGHSH and CDR2 LQKENI. The CDR3 coding sequence is TGTGCCAGCTCACAAGGACAGGTGCTCTCCTACGAGCAGTACTTC. Residues: CASSQGQVLSYEQYF.

This clone is labeled as medium-sized. This sequence joins TRBV19 and TRBJ2-3, with D unresolved. Trimming took off 1 base at V and 5 bases at J, with 4 bases between the two ends. The CDR3 has 12 residues. Germline V gene lookup returns CDR1 LNHDA and CDR2 SQIVND (reference sequence). The CDR3 protein is CASSIGVDTQYF. As DNA, the CDR3 is TGTGCCAGTAGTATAGGAGTAGATACGCAGTATTTT.

The rearrangement joins TRBV9 to TRBJ2-3; a weak D match, TRBD2 (5 bases). Germline V CDR1 and CDR2: SGDLS, YYNGEE. The CDR3 loop spans 13 amino acids. The V and J ends lost 7 bases and 5 bases respectively, with 14 bases between them. The CDR3 DNA reads TGTGCCAGCGGGGAGATCCCGGGAGATACGCAGTATTTT. The encoded protein is CASGEIPGDTQYF.

The chain links TRBV2 to TRBJ1-4; 9 bases line up with TRBD1. This CDR3 has 14 amino acids. V lost 5 bases and J lost 6; bases outside the gene matches: 4. Germline-derived CDR1 and CDR2 are SNHLY and FYNNEI. The CDR3 here is CASSWDRVDEKLFF. Written as DNA, the CDR3 is TGTGCCAGCAGTTGGGACAGGGTGGATGAAAAACTGTTTTTT. Variable domain in full (rest from reference TRBV2 and TRBJ1-4): EPEVTQTPSHQVTQMGQEVILRCVPISNHLYFYWYRQILGQKVEFLVSFYNNEISEKSEIFDDQFSVERPDGSNFTLKIRSTKLEDSAMYFCASSWDRVDEKLFFGSGTQLSVL.

Notes on this clone: A read error may produce the germline difference seen at one junction end. The chain links TRBV7-7 to TRBJ2-1; tentative D call: TRBD2 (6 bases). This CDR3 is 16 amino acids long. Germline V gives CDR1 SSHAT, CDR2 FNYEAQ (reference sequence). The CDR3 is CASSPTSFGANNEQFF. DNA of the CDR3: TGTGCTAGCAGCCCGACTAGTTTCGGGGCAAACAATGAGCAGTTCTTC.

This clone was seen a handful of times. V is TRBV29-1 and J is TRBJ2-4; maybe TRBD1 (6 bases). Between the trimmed V and J ends, which lost 6 bases and 1 base, there was a span of 16 bases. This CDR3 comprises 15 residues. Germline lookup yields CDR1 SQVTM and CDR2 ANQGSEA. The CDR3 loop reads CSVSLQGLAKNIQYF. The CDR3 nucleotides are TGCAGCGTATCTCTACAGGGTTTGGCCAAAAACATTCAGTACTTC.

The J gene is TRBJ2-5, the V gene TRBV5-8; 10 bases fit TRBD2. J lost 1 base, V lost 0 bases, and 3 bases had no gene match. The germline V gene encodes CDR1 SGHTS and CDR2 YDEGEE. The CDR3 has 16 amino acids. The CDR3: CASSLGSGGRQETQYF. The DNA for the CDR3 is TGTGCCAGCAGCTTGGGTAGCGGGGGGCGCCAAGAGACCCAGTACTTC.

V and J are TRBV18 and TRBJ2-7; D perhaps matches TRBD2 (5 bases). Looked up from germline, CDR1 is KGHSH and CDR2 is LQKENI. Trimming removed 2 bases at V and 0 bases at J, with 11 bases between. The CDR3 has 15 residues. The CDR3 region is CASSPGSEPSYEQYF. The DNA of the CDR3 is TGTGCCAGCTCACCAGGTAGCGAACCCTCCTACGAGCAGTACTTC.

This rearrangement joins TRBV5-1 to TRBJ1-4; 9 bases match TRBD1. Trimming at V came to 4 bases and at J to 5 bases, leaving 3 bases not matched to a gene. This CDR3 has 14 residues. Per germline, CDR1 SGHRS and CDR2 YFSETQ. CDR3 bases: TGCGCCAGCAGCGTGGGACAGGGAAATGAAAAACTGTTTTTT. This gives the protein CASSVGQGNEKLFF.

The rearrangement uses TRBV7-9 and TRBJ2-3; D might be TRBD1 (6 bases). The CDR3 runs to 13 residues. V shed 4 bases and J shed 6 bases, with 11 bases lying between them. Looked up from germline, CDR1 is SEHNR and CDR2 is FQNEAQ (reference sequence). The CDR3 is CASSSGAGDTQYF. For the CDR3, the DNA is TGTGCCAGCAGCTCAGGGGCAGGGGATACGCAGTATTTT. The entire variable domain, with the rest obtained from reference TRBV7-9 and TRBJ2-3, is as follows: DTGVSQNPRHKITKRGQNVTFRCDPISEHNRLYWYRQTLGQGPEFLTYFQNEAQLEKSRLLSDRFSAERPKGSFSTLEIQRTEQGDSAMYLCASSSGAGDTQYFGPGTRLTVL.